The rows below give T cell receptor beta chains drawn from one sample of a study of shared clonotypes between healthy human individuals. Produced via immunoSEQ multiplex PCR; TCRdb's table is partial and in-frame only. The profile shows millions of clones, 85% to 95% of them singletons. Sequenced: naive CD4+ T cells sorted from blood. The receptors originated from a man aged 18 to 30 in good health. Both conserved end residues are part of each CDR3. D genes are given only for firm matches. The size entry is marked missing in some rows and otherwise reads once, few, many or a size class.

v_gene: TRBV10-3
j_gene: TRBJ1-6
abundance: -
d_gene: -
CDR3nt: TGTGCCATCAGCCTCGAGCAGTATAATTCACCCCTCCACTTT
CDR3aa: CAISLEQYNSPLHF

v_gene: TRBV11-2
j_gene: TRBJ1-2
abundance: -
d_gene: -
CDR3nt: TGTGCCAGCAGCTTAGTGGAAAACTATGGCTACACCTTC
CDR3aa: CASSLVENYGYTF

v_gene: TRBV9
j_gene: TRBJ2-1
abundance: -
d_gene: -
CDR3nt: TGTGCCAGCAGCGCCGGGACATTCGGCAATGAGCAGTTCTTC
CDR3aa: CASSAGTFGNEQFF

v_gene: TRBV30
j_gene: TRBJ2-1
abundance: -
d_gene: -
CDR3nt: TGTGCCTGGGCCGGGCAGGGCTACAATGAGCAGTTCTTC
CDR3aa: CAWAGQGYNEQFF

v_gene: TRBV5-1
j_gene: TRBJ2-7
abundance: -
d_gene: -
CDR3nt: TGCGCCAGCAGCTTGGAAGGGGCAACCTACGAGCAGTACTTC
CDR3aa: CASSLEGATYEQYF

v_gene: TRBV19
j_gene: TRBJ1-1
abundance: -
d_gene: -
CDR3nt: TGTGCCAGTAGTAGTGGGGTGACTGAAGCTTTCTTT
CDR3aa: CASSSGVTEAFF

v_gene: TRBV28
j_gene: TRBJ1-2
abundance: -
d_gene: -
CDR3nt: TGTGCCAGCAGTTCTGCCGGGACGGAGGACGGTTATGGCTACACCTTC
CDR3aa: CASSSAGTEDGYGYTF

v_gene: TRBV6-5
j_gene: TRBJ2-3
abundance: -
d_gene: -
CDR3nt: TGTGCCAGCTCCTCCTATCGAGTCACAGATACGCAGTATTTT
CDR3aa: CASSSYRVTDTQYF

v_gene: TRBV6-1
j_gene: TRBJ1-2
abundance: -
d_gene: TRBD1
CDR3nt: TGTGCCAGCAGTGACCCTTTTCGGGACAGCCTCTATGGCTACACCTTC
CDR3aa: CASSDPFRDSLYGYTF

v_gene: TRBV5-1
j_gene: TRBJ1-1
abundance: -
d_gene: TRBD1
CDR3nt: TGCGCCAGCAGCTTGTTAGGACAGGGGGCTTTTGAAGCTTTCTTT
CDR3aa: CASSLLGQGAFEAFF

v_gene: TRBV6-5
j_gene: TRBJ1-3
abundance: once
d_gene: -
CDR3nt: TGTGCCAGCAGTTACTCGGCAGCCTTCTCTGGAAACACCATATATTTT
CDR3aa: CASSYSAAFSGNTIYF

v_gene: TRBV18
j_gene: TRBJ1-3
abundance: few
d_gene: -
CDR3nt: TGTGCCAGCTCCAGGGTATCTGGAAACACCATATATTTT
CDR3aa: CASSRVSGNTIYF

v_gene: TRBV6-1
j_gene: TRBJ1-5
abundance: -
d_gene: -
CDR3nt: TGTGCCAGCGGGGCAAATAGCAATCAGCCCCAGCATTTT
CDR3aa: CASGANSNQPQHF

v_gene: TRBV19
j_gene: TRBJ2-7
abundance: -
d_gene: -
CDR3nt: TGTGCCAGTAGTATATTCGGGGGAGAGAGCTCCTACGAGCAGTACTTC
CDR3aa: CASSIFGGESSYEQYF

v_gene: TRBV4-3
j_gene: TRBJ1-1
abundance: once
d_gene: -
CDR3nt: TGCGCCAGCAGCCAAGAACCGACAGGTGAAGCTTTCTTT
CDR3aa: CASSQEPTGEAFF

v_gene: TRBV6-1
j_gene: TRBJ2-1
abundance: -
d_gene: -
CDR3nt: TGTGCCAGCAGTGAGACCAGAAGTAAGGCAGGGACAAATGAGCAGTTCTTC
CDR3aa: CASSETRSKAGTNEQFF

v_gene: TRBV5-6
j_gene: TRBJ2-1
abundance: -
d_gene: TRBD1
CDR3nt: TGTGCCAGCAGCGAGACAGGGGGCTTGAGAAATGAGCAGTTCTTC
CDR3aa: CASSETGGLRNEQFF

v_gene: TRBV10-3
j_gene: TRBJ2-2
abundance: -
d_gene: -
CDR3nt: TGTGCCATCAGTGAATTAGGGGCTGCGAACACCGGGGAGCTGTTTTTT
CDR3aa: CAISELGAANTGELFF

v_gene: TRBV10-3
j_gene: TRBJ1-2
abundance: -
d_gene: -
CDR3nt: TGTGCCATCAGTGAGTCAGACGGCTATGGCTACACCTTC
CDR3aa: CAISESDGYGYTF

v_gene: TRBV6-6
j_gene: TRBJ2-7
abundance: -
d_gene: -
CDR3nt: TGTGCCAGCAGCCCGAGGGGGGGCCCTCGGGAGCAGTACTTC
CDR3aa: CASSPRGGPREQYF

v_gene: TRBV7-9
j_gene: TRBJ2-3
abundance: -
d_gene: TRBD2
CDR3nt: TGTGCCAGCAGCTTTACCCCCTTGACTAGCGGGAACACAGATACGCAGTATTTT
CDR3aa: CASSFTPLTSGNTDTQYF

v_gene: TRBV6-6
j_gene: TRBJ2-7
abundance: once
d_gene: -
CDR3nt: TGTGCCAGCAGTTACTCGACCAGGGATCCCTACGAGCAGTACTTC
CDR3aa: CASSYSTRDPYEQYF

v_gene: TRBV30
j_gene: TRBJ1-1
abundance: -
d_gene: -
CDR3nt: TGTGCCTGGGCGACACGACAGAACACTGAAGCTTTCTTT
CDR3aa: CAWATRQNTEAFF

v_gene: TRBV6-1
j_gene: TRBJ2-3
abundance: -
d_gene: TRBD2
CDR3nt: TGTGCCAGCACCCTAGCGGGAGGGCCTACAGATACGCAGTATTTT
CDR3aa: CASTLAGGPTDTQYF

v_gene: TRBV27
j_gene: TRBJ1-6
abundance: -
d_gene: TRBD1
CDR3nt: TGTGCCAGCAGTTTATCGACAGGGCCTGGATCACCCCTCCACTTT
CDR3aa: CASSLSTGPGSPLHF

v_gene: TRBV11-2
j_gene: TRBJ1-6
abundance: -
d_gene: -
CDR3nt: TGTGCCAGCAGCTTAAACGCCTCACCCCTCCACTTT
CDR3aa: CASSLNASPLHF

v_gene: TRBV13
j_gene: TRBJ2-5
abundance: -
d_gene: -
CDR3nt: TGTGCCAGCAGCTTAGTAGGGGAGACCCAGTACTTC
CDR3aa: CASSLVGETQYF

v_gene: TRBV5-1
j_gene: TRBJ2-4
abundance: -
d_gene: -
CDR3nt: TGCGCCAGCAGCCCCTCCGGGACTTCGAGAAACATTCAGTACTTC
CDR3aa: CASSPSGTSRNIQYF

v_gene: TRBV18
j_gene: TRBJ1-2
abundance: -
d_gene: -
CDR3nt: TGTGCCAGCTCACCAGAAGGGAGTGACTATGGCTACACCTTC
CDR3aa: CASSPEGSDYGYTF

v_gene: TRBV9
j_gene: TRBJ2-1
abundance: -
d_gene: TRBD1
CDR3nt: TGTGCCAGCAGCAGAACAGGGGGCTATGAGCAGTTCTTC
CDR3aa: CASSRTGGYEQFF

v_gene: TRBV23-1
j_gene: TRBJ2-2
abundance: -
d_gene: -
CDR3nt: TGCGCCAGCAGTTACCCGGGTCCCAACACCGGGGAGCTGTTTTTT
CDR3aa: CASSYPGPNTGELFF